This entry lists 5 T cell receptor beta chains sequenced from one sample in a study of cytomegalovirus exposure and HLA in healthy donors. The PCR had 60 Vbeta and 13 Jbeta primers. Assay used: immunoSEQ multiplex PCR; TCRdb lists only in-frame clones, some missing. The repertoire has 80,000 to 130,000 clones, roughly 80% of them found once; the top ten carry 13% to 15%. The sample comprised PBMCs. Receptor source: a male donor in good health and CMV-seropositive.

CDR3 in amino acids: CASTSEVSEAFF. The CDR3 DNA reads TGTGCCAGCACGAGTGAAGTGTCTGAAGCTTTCTTT. The chain carries TRBV18 and TRBJ1-1; D remains unclear. Germline V gene data show CDR1 as KGHSH and CDR2 as LQKENI. V was pared by 8 bases and J by 6 bases, with 13 bases between. CDR3 length: 12 residues.

The chain recombines TRBV9 with TRBJ1-3, with TRBD1 identical over 7 bases. V lost 4 bases, J lost 1 base, and 2 bases stayed unmatched. Germline values: CDR1 SGDLS, CDR2 YYNGEE. The CDR3 consists of 14 residues. Here the CDR3 DNA reads TGTGCCAGCAGCACGGGACAGTCTGGAAACACCATATATTTT. Amino acid sequence: CASSTGQSGNTIYF.

V and J are TRBV28 and TRBJ1-2; D perhaps matches TRBD1 (5 bases). The CDR3 runs to 13 residues. Deletions cut 7 bases from V and 1 base from J, with 10 bases between. Germline loops: CDR1 MDHEN, CDR2 SYDVKM. CDR3 residues: CASIPDNNYGYTF. As DNA, the CDR3 is TGTGCCAGCATCCCGGACAATAACTATGGCTACACCTTC.

The chain uses TRBV5-1 and TRBJ1-1, with 8 bases aligning to TRBD1. The ends lost 4 bases at V and 6 bases at J; junction bases unmatched: 14. CDR1 SGHRS and CDR2 YFSETQ come from the germline V gene. CDR3 size: 16 residues. The DNA for the CDR3 is TGCGCCAGCAGCGCGCCCGGACAGGGTGTATTTCCTGAAGCTTTCTTT. This sequence encodes CASSAPGQGVFPEAFF.

The chain recombines TRBV30 with TRBJ1-1; maybe TRBD1 (6 bases). CDR1 GTSNPN and CDR2 SVGIG come from the germline V gene (reference sequence). This CDR3 has 13 residues. V shed 3 bases and J shed 0 bases, with 8 bases lying between them. The CDR3 nucleotides are TGTGCCTGGAGACGGACAGTGAACACTGAAGCTTTCTTT. This codes for CAWRRTVNTEAFF.